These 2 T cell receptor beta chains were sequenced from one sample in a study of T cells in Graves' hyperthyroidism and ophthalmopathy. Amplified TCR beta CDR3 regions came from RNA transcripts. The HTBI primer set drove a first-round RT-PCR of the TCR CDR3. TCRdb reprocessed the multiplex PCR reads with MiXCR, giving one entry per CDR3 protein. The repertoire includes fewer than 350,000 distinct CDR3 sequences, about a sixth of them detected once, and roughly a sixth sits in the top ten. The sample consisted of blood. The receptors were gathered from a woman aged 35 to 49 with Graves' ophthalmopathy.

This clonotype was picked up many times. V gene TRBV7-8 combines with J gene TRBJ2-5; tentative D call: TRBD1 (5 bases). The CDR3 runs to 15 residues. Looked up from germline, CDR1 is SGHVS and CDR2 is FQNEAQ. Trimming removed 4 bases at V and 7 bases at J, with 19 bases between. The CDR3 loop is CASSSKGLSPGTQYF. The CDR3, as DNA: TGTGCCAGCAGCTCCAAGGGGCTTTCCCCGGGGACCCAGTACTTC.

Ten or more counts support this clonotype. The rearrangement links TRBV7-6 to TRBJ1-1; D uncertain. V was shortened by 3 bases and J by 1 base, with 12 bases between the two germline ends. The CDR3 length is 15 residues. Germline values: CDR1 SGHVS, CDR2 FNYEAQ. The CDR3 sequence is CASSLEADSNTEAFF. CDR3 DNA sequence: TGTGCCAGCAGCTTGGAAGCAGACTCGAACACTGAAGCTTTCTTT.